The 20 T cell receptor beta chains reported below all come from one sample, sequenced in a study of control samples from healthy donors and cancer patients. Generated by immunoSEQ multiplex PCR, the TCRdb table keeps only in-frame clones and is missing some. The sample carries approximately 100,000 clones, approximately 86% recorded once. Source material: blood. Receptors were obtained from a man aged 25 to 40 in good health.

This clone was found once. In this CDR3 the conserved last residue, phenylalanine or tryptophan, is missing, so a read error is likely. The DNA is left out, because the CDR3 cannot be placed on it with certainty; the CDR3 is given as TCRdb lists it. The gene calls are TRBV5-8 and TRBJ2-4; TRBD1, the table's D call, was not compared with the DNA. The CDR3 spans 9 residues, counting both ends. Germline values: CDR1 SGHTS, CDR2 YDEGEE. CDR3 protein: CASRGQGGL.

For the CDR3, the DNA is TGTGCCAGCAGCCCCTACGGGACTAGCGGGGACCATGAGCAGTTCTTC. Protein sequence: CASSPYGTSGDHEQFF. J is TRBJ2-1 and V is TRBV9, with TRBD2 matching over 13 bases. This CDR3 has 16 amino acids. Per germline, CDR1 SGDLS and CDR2 YYNGEE. V dropped 4 bases and J dropped 8; count of bases not matched to a gene: 9.

The chain joins TRBV7-8 to TRBJ1-1; a possible D gene is TRBD1 (5 bases). The germline V gene has CDR1 SGHVS and CDR2 FQNEAQ. Trimming took 3 bases from V and 11 from J, leaving 22 bases between them. This CDR3 is built from 15 residues. Here the CDR3 DNA reads TGTGCCAGCAGCTTTTCGACAGAAAGCCATCAAGACGCTTTCTTT. Protein sequence: CASSFSTESHQDAFF. The full variable domain, with the rest looked up from reference TRBV7-8 and TRBJ1-1, is GAGVSQSPRYKVAKRGQDVALRCDPISGHVSLFWYQQALGQGPEFLTYFQNEAQLDKSGLPSDRFFAERPEGSVSTLKIQRTQQEDSAVYLCASSFSTESHQDAFFGQGTRLTVV.

The chain combines TRBV7-2 with TRBJ2-5; D not certain. Trimming shortened V by 5 bases and J by 0 bases, and 10 bases separated the two germline ends. Germline CDR1 is SGHTA and CDR2 is FQGNSA. The CDR3 is 14 residues long. The CDR3 nucleotides are TGTGCCAGCAGCCCGTCCCGTAACCAAGAGACCCAGTACTTC. It encodes CASSPSRNQETQYF.

As concerns this clone: Other DNA variants within this sample encode the same CDR3. The V and J genes are TRBV11-2 and TRBJ1-2; D gene uncertain. Germline V gene lookup returns CDR1 SGHAT and CDR2 FQNNGV. V was trimmed by 1 base and J by 4 bases, leaving 7 bases between them. The CDR3 has 13 amino acids. This CDR3 is CASSLGGVYGYTF. In DNA, the CDR3 is TGTGCCAGCAGCTTAGGGGGAGTCTATGGCTACACCTTC.

The gene calls are TRBV15 and TRBJ2-2; D is undetermined. Trimming shortened V by 5 bases and J by 2 bases, and 12 bases separated the two germline ends. The CDR3 totals 15 residues. Germline loops: CDR1 LNHNV, CDR2 YYDKDF (reference sequence). The CDR3, as DNA: TGTGCCACCAGCCACGCCTTTGGAAACACCGGGGAGCTGTTTTTT. Its translation is CATSHAFGNTGELFF. Complete variable domain (other parts from reference TRBV15 and TRBJ2-2): DAMVIQNPRYQVTQFGKPVTLSCSQTLNHNVMYWYQQKSSQAPKLLFHYYDKDFNNEADTPDNFQSRRPNTSFCFLDIRSPGLGDTAMYLCATSHAFGNTGELFFGEGSRLTVL.

V is TRBV5-1 and J is TRBJ2-1, with 7 positions matching TRBD2. V dropped 3 bases and J dropped 6; count of bases not matched to a gene: 12. There are 16 residues in the CDR3. The germline CDR1 and CDR2 sequences are SGHRS and YFSETQ. This chain's CDR3 is CASSSRRGGGPNEQFF. CDR3 DNA sequence: TGCGCCAGCAGCTCCCGACGTGGCGGGGGTCCCAATGAGCAGTTCTTC.

The gene calls are TRBV6-5 and TRBJ2-7, with D hard to call. This CDR3 is built from 13 residues. Germline V gives CDR1 MNHEY, CDR2 SVGAGI. Deletions cut 6 bases from V and 2 bases from J, with 11 bases between. The DNA of the CDR3 is TGTGCCAGCAGGCCGGGCCCCACCTACGAGCAGTACTTC. This codes for CASRPGPTYEQYF.

The chain is built from TRBV18 and TRBJ2-4; the D gene is possibly TRBD2 (5 bases). The germline gives CDR1 KGHSH, CDR2 LQKENI. The CDR3 has 15 amino acids. With 5 bases removed from V and 2 bases from J, the gap between germline ends came to 13 bases. The CDR3 nucleotides are TGTGCCAGCTCATCAGACCCGGGGACCAAAAACATTCAGTACTTC. Its protein product is CASSSDPGTKNIQYF.

Of note for this clone: Other DNA sequences within the sample encode an identical CDR3. This chain connects TRBV7-2 to TRBJ2-5, with 10 bases matching TRBD2. This CDR3 contains 14 residues. Germline lookup yields CDR1 SGHTA and CDR2 FQGNSA. V dropped 4 bases and J dropped 5; count of bases not matched to a gene: 4. CDR3 amino acids: CASSSGLASETQYF. The CDR3 DNA reads as TGTGCCAGCAGCTCGGGACTAGCGAGCGAGACCCAGTACTTC.

The CDR3 sequence: CASSLSRNTEAFF. DNA of the CDR3: TGTGCCAGCTCCCTCTCGAGGAACACTGAAGCTTTCTTT. The genes are TRBV2 and TRBJ1-1; D ambiguous. Trimming stripped 8 bases from V and 1 base from J, with 11 bases between. Germline-derived CDR1 and CDR2 are SNHLY and FYNNEI. This CDR3 region has 13 residues.

The chain links TRBV6-5 to TRBJ1-4, with a possible D match to TRBD1 (5 bases). The CDR3 sequence is 12 residues long. CDR1 and CDR2 from the germline V gene are MNHEY and SVGAGI. The V gene lost 9 bases and the J gene lost 5 bases, with 10 bases spanning the gap. CDR3 bases: TGTGCCAGTCGACAGCGGAATGAAAAACTGTTTTTT. Its translation: CASRQRNEKLFF.

The chain's CDR3 is CASSLGGTSGVHGYTF. The CDR3 DNA follows: TGCGCCAGCAGCTTGGGGGGGACATCCGGGGTCCATGGCTACACCTTC. V gene TRBV5-1 combines with J gene TRBJ1-2, with D tentatively TRBD1 (6 bases). The CDR3 consists of 16 residues. V was trimmed by 0 bases and J by 6 bases, leaving 18 bases between them. Germline CDR1 reads SGHRS; CDR2 reads YFSETQ. The full variable domain, its missing parts supplied by reference TRBV5-1 and TRBJ1-2, is KAGVTQTPRYLIKTRGQQVTLSCSPISGHRSVSWYQQTPGQGLQFLFEYFSETQRNKGNFPGRFSGRQFSNSRSEMNVSTLELGDSALYLCASSLGGTSGVHGYTFGSGTRLTVV.

This chain uses TRBV11-2 with TRBJ2-3; 7 nucleotides line up with TRBD1. Trimming cost V 5 bases and J 3 bases; bases outside gene matches: 8. The CDR3 loop spans 15 amino acids. CDR1 and CDR2 from the germline V gene are SGHAT and FQNNGV. CDR3 nucleotide sequence: TGTGCCAGCAGCCCGACAGGGTTTGGGACAGATACGCAGTATTTT. Its translation is CASSPTGFGTDTQYF.

The V and J genes are TRBV10-2 and TRBJ1-1; 9 bases are a match to TRBD1. Germline V gene data show CDR1 as WSHSY and CDR2 as SAAADI. This CDR3 region has 15 residues. V dropped 3 bases and J dropped 5; count of bases not matched to a gene: 7. The CDR3 sequence: CASSDLATGGTEAFF. The CDR3 DNA is TGCGCCAGCAGTGACCTCGCGACAGGGGGTACTGAAGCTTTCTTT.

The V call is TRBV25-1, the J call TRBJ2-2; D is perhaps TRBD2 (6 bases). Germline assignment: CDR1 MGHDK and CDR2 SYGVNS. V was trimmed by 4 bases and J by 4 bases, leaving 10 bases between them. This CDR3 contains 14 residues. CDR3 sequence reads: CASSGMGGTGELFF. The CDR3 coding sequence is TGTGCCAGCAGTGGGATGGGGGGCACCGGGGAGCTGTTTTTT.

This clone appeared a few times. V is TRBV7-8 and J is TRBJ2-7; 7 nucleotides match TRBD2. V lost 2 bases to trimming and J lost 0 bases; unmatched junction nucleotides: 10. The germline CDR1 and CDR2 sequences are SGHVS and FQNEAQ. The length of the CDR3 is 17 residues. The CDR3 DNA reads TGTGCCAGCAGCTTATCCGCCGGGACGGGGGGCTCCTACGAGCAGTACGTC. Translation gives CASSLSAGTGGSYEQYV.

The chain links TRBV7-2 to TRBJ1-2, with D possibly being TRBD1 (5 bases). The CDR3 spans 14 residues. Germline lookup yields CDR1 SGHTA and CDR2 FQGNSA. V lost 1 base and J lost 1, with 7 bases in between. The CDR3 region is CASSLGGDNYGYTF. The CDR3 coding sequence is TGTGCCAGCAGCTTAGGGGGGGATAACTATGGCTACACCTTC.

This clone has ten or more counts. This chain joins TRBV24-1 and TRBJ2-3; no definite D call. Germline CDR1 KGHDR, CDR2 SFDVKD. V was shortened by 3 bases and J by 4 bases, with 16 bases between the two germline ends. The CDR3 is made up of 16 amino acids. CDR3 nucleotide sequence: TGTGCCACCAGTGATGTGACCGTCTCGTTTCCAGATACGCAGTATTTT. It encodes CATSDVTVSFPDTQYF.

The chain links TRBV18 to TRBJ1-6; D gene ambiguous. The CDR3 contains 15 residues. Per the germline V gene, CDR1 is KGHSH and CDR2 is LQKENI. V lost 3 bases and J lost 8, with 14 bases in between. As DNA, the CDR3 is TGTGCCAGCTCACCGAAACCACTGGGTGATTCACCCCTCCACTTT. Residues: CASSPKPLGDSPLHF.